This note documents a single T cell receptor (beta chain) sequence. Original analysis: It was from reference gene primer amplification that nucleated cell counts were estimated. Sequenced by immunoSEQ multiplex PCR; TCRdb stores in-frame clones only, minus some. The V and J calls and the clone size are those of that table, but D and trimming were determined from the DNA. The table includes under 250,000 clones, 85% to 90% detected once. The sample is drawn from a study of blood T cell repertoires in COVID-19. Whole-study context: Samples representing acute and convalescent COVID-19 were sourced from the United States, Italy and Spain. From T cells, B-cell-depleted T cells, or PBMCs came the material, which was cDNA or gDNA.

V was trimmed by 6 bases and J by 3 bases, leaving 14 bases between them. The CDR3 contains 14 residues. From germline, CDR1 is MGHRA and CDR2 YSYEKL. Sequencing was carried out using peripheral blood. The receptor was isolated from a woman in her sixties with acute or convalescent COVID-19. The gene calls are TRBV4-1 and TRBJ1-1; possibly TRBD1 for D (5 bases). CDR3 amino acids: CASSWRGVDTEAFF. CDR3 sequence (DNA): TGCGCCAGCAGTTGGCGGGGGGTGGACACTGAAGCTTTCTTT.